What follows are 9 T cell receptor beta chains derived from one specimen sequenced in a study of blood T cell repertoires in COVID-19. The table came from immunoSEQ multiplex PCR; TCRdb's copy has only in-frame clones and leaves some out. The sample lists a few hundred thousand clones, about 86% occurring once. The sample taken for sequencing was PBMCs or T cells enriched from blood (not recorded which). These receptors all come from a man aged 30 to 39 with acute COVID-19.

CDR3 nucleotides: TGTGCCAGTAGTACACCCGGGACAGGGGACAATGAGCAGTTCTTC. This gives the protein CASSTPGTGDNEQFF. The rearrangement uses TRBV19 and TRBJ2-1; the match to TRBD1 covers 10 bases. There are 15 residues in the CDR3. V trimming: 4 bases; J trimming: 5 bases; junction bases outside the gene matches: 5. Looked up from germline, CDR1 is LNHDA and CDR2 is SQIVND (reference sequence).

This sequence joins TRBV27 and TRBJ1-4, with 8 positions matching TRBD1. The CDR3 is made up of 18 amino acids. The trim removed 8 bases at V and 0 bases at J, leaving 14 bases unmatched. Germline CDR1 MNHEY, CDR2 SMNVEV (reference sequence). The CDR3 region is CASWGYGTGPATNEKLFF. The CDR3 nucleotides read TGTGCCAGCTGGGGCTACGGGACAGGACCTGCAACTAATGAAAAACTGTTTTTT.

The V gene is TRBV4-1, the J gene TRBJ1-1; D might be TRBD1 (5 bases). CDR1 and CDR2 from the germline V gene are MGHRA and YSYEKL. CDR3 length: 14 residues. Trimming removed 4 bases at V and 1 base at J, with 10 bases between. The CDR3 region has the DNA TGCGCCAGCAGCCCTAATGACAGGAACACTGAAGCTTTCTTT. Protein sequence: CASSPNDRNTEAFF.

This chain links TRBV19 with TRBJ1-6; possibly TRBD1 for D (6 bases). Germline CDR1 and CDR2: LNHDA and SQIVND (reference sequence). Trimming stripped 1 base from V and 8 bases from J, with 12 bases between. CDR3 length equals 15 residues. The CDR3 region has the DNA TGTGCCAGTAGTATAGGGCGCGGGGGCGATTCACCCCTCCACTTT. Translation: CASSIGRGGDSPLHF.

The chain carries TRBV7-9 and TRBJ2-7, with D possibly TRBD1 on 5 matching bases. Trimming pared 0 bases from V and 4 bases from J, leaving 7 bases between. This CDR3 is 13 amino acids long. CDR1 is SEHNR and CDR2 is FQNEAQ in the germline V gene (reference sequence). The CDR3 spells CASSLANRYEQYV. CDR3 DNA sequence: TGTGCCAGCAGCTTAGCGAACAGGTACGAGCAGTACGTC.

CDR3 sequence reads: CASQGAQGNTIYF. CDR3 nucleotide sequence: TGTGCCAGCCAGGGGGCGCAAGGAAACACCATATATTTT. The V and J genes are TRBV2 and TRBJ1-3; 8 bases line up with TRBD1. The CDR3 loop spans 13 amino acids. Germline V lookup: CDR1 SNHLY, CDR2 FYNNEI. With V trimmed by 8 bases and J by 4 bases, 4 bases remained unmatched.

This clone was seen more than once but under ten times. The V and J genes are TRBV6-2 or TRBV6-3 and TRBJ2-1; a possible D gene is TRBD2 (6 bases). Trimming took off 4 bases at V and 9 bases at J, with 19 bases between the two ends. The CDR3 runs to 15 residues. CDR1 is MNHEY, CDR2 SVGEGT, per germline. The CDR3 DNA reads TGTGCCAGCAGTTTTCCGGGACTGACGTCGGGTGAGCAGTTCTTC. Its translation: CASSFPGLTSGEQFF.

V gene TRBV6-5 combines with J gene TRBJ2-3; tentative D call: TRBD1 (7 bases). CDR1 MNHEY and CDR2 SVGAGI come from the germline V gene. The CDR3 totals 12 residues. V was pared by 8 bases and J by 13 bases, with 19 bases between. The CDR3 sequence is CASDPDRDSKYF. The CDR3 DNA reads TGTGCCAGCGACCCCGACAGGGACTCCAAGTATTTT.

This clone was found a few times. The chain is built from TRBV19 and TRBJ1-1; possibly TRBD1 for D (5 bases). There are 16 residues in the CDR3. Germline-derived CDR1 and CDR2 are LNHDA and SQIVND (reference sequence). Trimming stripped 5 bases from V and 0 bases from J, with 16 bases between. Here the CDR3 reads CASSPRGGSMNTEAFF. The DNA of the CDR3 is TGTGCCAGTAGTCCAAGGGGCGGATCGATGAACACTGAAGCTTTCTTT.